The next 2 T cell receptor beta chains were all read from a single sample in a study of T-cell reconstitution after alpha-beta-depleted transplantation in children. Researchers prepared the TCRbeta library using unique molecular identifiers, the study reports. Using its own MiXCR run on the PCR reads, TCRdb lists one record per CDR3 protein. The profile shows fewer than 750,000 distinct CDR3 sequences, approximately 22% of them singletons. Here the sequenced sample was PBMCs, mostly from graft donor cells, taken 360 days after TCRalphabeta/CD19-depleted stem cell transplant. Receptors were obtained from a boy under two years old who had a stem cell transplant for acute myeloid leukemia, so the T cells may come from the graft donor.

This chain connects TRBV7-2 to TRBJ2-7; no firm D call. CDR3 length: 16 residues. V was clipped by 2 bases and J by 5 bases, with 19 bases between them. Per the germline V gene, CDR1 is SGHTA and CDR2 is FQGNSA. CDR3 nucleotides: TGTGCCAGCAGCTTATGGCTGGCCCGATTAGGGAACGAGCAGTACTTC. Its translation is CASSLWLARLGNEQYF.

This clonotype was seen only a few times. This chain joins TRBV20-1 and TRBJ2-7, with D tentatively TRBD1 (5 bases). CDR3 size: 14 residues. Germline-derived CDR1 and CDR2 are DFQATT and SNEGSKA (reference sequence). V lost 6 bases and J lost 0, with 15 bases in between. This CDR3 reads CSALTAGYSYEQYV. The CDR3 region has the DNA TGCAGTGCCCTGACAGCTGGATACTCCTACGAGCAGTACGTC.